This T cell receptor (beta chain) came from a study of Ad26.COV2.S vaccination and SARS-CoV-2 variants (dated by TCRdb to about 2021). About the investigation overall: Vaccine-arm donors came from COV1001, a multicentre, randomized, double-blind, placebo-controlled phase I-IIa trial of Ad26.COV2.S in healthy adults. Blinding of investigators to trial group allocation was maintained during experiments and outcome assessment. TCRbeta repertoire sequencing was used to assess the specificity and breadth of SARS-CoV-2-reactive T cell receptors after Ad26.COV2.S vaccination. A total of 32 samples were included in the TCR-sequenced set, comprising about 20 Ad26.COV2.S vaccine recipients, 5 placebo recipients and 8 SARS-CoV-2 convalescent individuals. Ad26.COV2.S was administered intramuscularly at 5 x 10^10 or 1 x 10^11 viral particles, either as a single shot or as two shots given 56 days apart. Trial participants were randomized into five groups of five, in which low-dose or high-dose Ad26.COV2.S was given once or twice, or placebo was given on both occasions. Findings and caveats that apply to the study as a whole: Compared with placebo recipients, Ad26.COV2.S recipients showed higher spike-specific TCR breadth (P = 0.0014). The authors noted that total T cell responses may have been underestimated by the TCR breadth and depth analyses. Substantial breadth of spike-specific CD8+ and CD4+ T cell responses was reported after vaccination. Non-spike TCR breadth was comparable between vaccine and placebo recipients, consistent with the vaccine containing only spike. The study was not powered to compare responses between vaccine doses or regimens.

Concerning this clone itself: Its antigen specificity is not known. Within one base of it there is no much larger clone, and no base qualities were kept.

The treatment or condition label of this sample denotes: roughly 19 received Ad26.COV2.S at low or high dose, single or two shots; five or six received placebo; per-sample allocation not given. For vaccine and placebo recipients, repertoires were sequenced using samples collected on day 63 after the first injection. In Cohort 1b, around 23 adults aged 18-55 years were enrolled at a single site in Boston, USA, between 29 July and 7 August 2020. As a vaccine, Ad26.COV2.S was a replication-incompetent adenovirus type 26 vector that expressed a prefusion-stabilized SARS-CoV-2 spike protein derived from the original Wuhan strain. The immunoSEQ Assay was used to sequence TCRbeta CDR3 regions. After extraction, genomic DNA underwent amplification by bias-controlled multiplex PCR, followed by high-throughput sequencing. The published analysis was carried out like this. To quantify the absolute abundance of each unique TCRbeta CDR3 region, sequences were collapsed and filtered. T cell fraction was estimated by normalizing TCRbeta template counts to usable DNA, which was measured by amplifying reference genes present in all nucleated cells. Repertoire TCRs were annotated as SARS-CoV-2-specific when V gene, CDR3 amino acid sequence and J gene were exactly matched to a known reactive TCR set. The reference SARS-CoV-2 TCR set came from MIRA and was filtered for enrichment in COVID-19-positive ImmuneCODE repertoires, removing public or cross-reactive TCRs. Using the MIRA antigens, annotated TCRs were further analysed by specific ORF or by position within an ORF. Breadth was defined as the number of annotated unique rearrangements divided by the total number of unique productive rearrangements, and depth was defined as the summed frequency of the annotated unique rearrangements. Two-sided Wilcoxon rank-sum tests were applied when comparing TCR breadth between groups. TCRdb mirrors the immuneACCESS table, restricted to in-frame sequences. Some clones are absent from its copies; in checked studies, under half trace to an unresolved V gene, and the reason for the others is unknown. V and J calls and clone size come straight from that table; D and trimming were deduced from the DNA. Counted in this sample were around 300,000 clones; 90% of them appeared once. Clones ranked in the top ten supply approximately 5% of the sample.

The clonotype originates from a person aged 18-65 years who received the Ad26.COV2.S COVID-19 vaccine or a placebo. The sequenced sample was peripheral blood, obtained in a trial of Ad26.COV2.S vaccine versus placebo.

The CDR3 is CASTKQANTEAFF. The DNA sequence is TGTGCCAGCACGAAGCAGGCGAACACTGAAGCTTTCTTT. In this chain, TRBV19 is recombined with TRBJ1-1; no D gene can be assigned with confidence. CDR3 length: 13 amino acids, cysteine to phenylalanine. Just CDR3 DNA is preserved here, 39 bases in frame from base 1. The germline V gene (reference sequence) sets CDR1 to LNHDA and CDR2 to SQIVND. V drops 9 bases and J drops 1 base, leaving 12 bases in between.